This T cell receptor (beta chain) stems from a study of blood T cells in healthy people across ages. A J-beta primer mix and a sample-barcoded 5' primer were used in a second PCR of about 7 to 12 cycles. TCRdb fed the 5' RACE reads into MiXCR, producing one record per CDR3 protein. The table shows about 580,000 distinct CDR3 sequences, with roughly 48% occurring only once. The germline gives CDR1 SGHTA, CDR2 FQGNSA. This CDR3 is 13 amino acids long. Trimming took off 3 bases at V and 0 bases at J, with 5 bases between the two ends. The chain carries TRBV7-2 and TRBJ2-5; D unresolved. Sequencing was carried out using blood. The TCR originated in an elderly man in good health. The CDR3 DNA is TGTGCCAGCAGCTTCGCGCACCAAGAGACCCAGTACTTC. The encoded protein is CASSFAHQETQYF. Complete variable domain (other parts from reference TRBV7-2 and TRBJ2-5): GAGVSQSPSNKVTEKGKDVELRCDPISGHTALYWYRQSLGQGLEFLIYFQGNSAPDKSGLPSDRFSAERTGGSVSTLTIQRTQQEDSAVYLCASSFAHQETQYFGPGTRLLVL.